This entry lists 27 T cell receptor beta chains sequenced from one sample in a study of Ad26.COV2.S vaccination and SARS-CoV-2 variants. Treatment specified: some 20 received Ad26.COV2.S at low or high dose, single or two shots; 5 received placebo; per-sample allocation not given. Day 63 after the first injection of vaccine or placebo was the sampling time. Using immunoSEQ multiplex PCR, the repertoire was profiled, and TCRdb retains in-frame clones only, with some absent. Among under 550,000 clones listed, more than 80% were seen once. The sequencing here drew on peripheral blood, taken in a trial of Ad26.COV2.S vaccine versus placebo. Receptors originate from a person between 18 and 60 years old who received the Ad26.COV2.S COVID-19 vaccine or a placebo.

This rearrangement joins TRBV5-4 to TRBJ2-1, with TRBD1 identical over 10 bases. Germline CDR1 SGHNT, CDR2 YYREEE (reference sequence). V lost 2 bases, J lost 4 bases, and 6 bases stayed unmatched. The CDR3 covers 16 residues. CDR3 bases: TGTGCCAGCAGCTTTGGGGACAGGGGTCAGTACAATGAGCAGTTCTTC. Its translation: CASSFGDRGQYNEQFF. Looking up the rest from reference TRBV5-4 and TRBJ2-1 gives the full variable domain: ETGVTQSPTHLIKTRGQQVTLRCSSQSGHNTVSWYQQALGQGPQFIFQYYREEENGRGNFPPRFSGLQFPNYSSELNVNALELDDSALYLCASSFGDRGQYNEQFFGPGTRLTVL.

The chain uses TRBV24-1 and TRBJ2-1; D is perhaps TRBD1 (5 bases). CDR1 is KGHDR, CDR2 SFDVKD, per germline. Trimming removed 4 bases from V and 10 bases from J, with 22 bases in between. This CDR3 region has 16 residues. CDR3 nucleotides: TGTGCCACCAGTGAGCCCCGTCCGCAGGGAAGTTTCGAGCAGTTCTTC. It yields the protein CATSEPRPQGSFEQFF.

The chain joins TRBV19 to TRBJ1-2; 10 bases align to TRBD1. Germline CDR1 is LNHDA and CDR2 is SQIVND (reference sequence). The CDR3 runs 16 residues. The V and J ends lost 7 bases and 0 bases, in that order; junction bases with no gene match: 8. The CDR3 loop reads CASKRGQGQPNYGYTF. DNA of the CDR3: TGTGCCAGTAAGAGGGGACAGGGGCAACCTAACTATGGCTACACCTTC.

The chain links TRBV29-1 to TRBJ1-3, with no clear D. Trimming stripped 3 bases from V and 4 bases from J, with 13 bases between. Germline V gene data show CDR1 as SQVTM and CDR2 as ANQGSEA. The CDR3 is 14 residues long. CDR3 sequence (DNA): TGCAGCGTTGATGGAGGGATTCACGGAAACACCATATATTTT. This gives the protein CSVDGGIHGNTIYF.

J is TRBJ2-2 and V is TRBV6-2 or TRBV6-3; D remains unclear. Trimming took 5 bases from V and 7 from J, leaving 17 bases between them. CDR3 length: 15 residues. Germline loops: CDR1 MNHEY, CDR2 SVGEGT. The CDR3 region has the DNA TGTGCCAGCAGTGCCGACACGGCCCAGCGCGGGGAGCTGTTTTTT. Translating it yields CASSADTAQRGELFF.

The chain links TRBV19 to TRBJ1-1, with unresolved D. V shed 3 bases and J shed 1 base, with 6 bases lying between them. The length of the CDR3 is 13 residues. In germline, CDR1 is LNHDA, CDR2 SQIVND (reference sequence). The CDR3 is CASSISENTEAFF. The CDR3 DNA reads TGTGCCAGTAGTATTTCCGAGAACACTGAAGCTTTCTTT.

This rearrangement joins TRBV7-9 to TRBJ2-7, with D uncertain. The V and J ends lost 5 bases and 0 bases respectively, with 14 bases between them. CDR3 size: 15 residues. Germline loops: CDR1 SEHNR, CDR2 FQNEAQ (reference sequence). The CDR3 region is CASSLRSQSSYEQYF. The CDR3 nucleotides are TGTGCCAGCAGCCTACGTTCCCAAAGCTCCTACGAGCAGTACTTC.

The genes are TRBV5-8 and TRBJ2-1; 8 bases map to TRBD2. The V gene's germline CDR1 is SGHTS and CDR2 YDEGEE. This CDR3 spans 17 amino acids. V trimming: 7 bases; J trimming: 4 bases; junction bases outside the gene matches: 16. The CDR3 sequence: CASFYSSGSTPYNEQFF. The CDR3 nucleotides are TGTGCCAGCTTTTACTCAAGCGGGAGCACTCCGTACAATGAGCAGTTCTTC. Full variable domain (outside the CDR3, taken from reference TRBV5-8 and TRBJ2-1): EAGVTQSPTHLIKTRGQQATLRCSPISGHTSVYWYQQALGLGLQFLLWYDEGEERNRGNFPPRFSGRQFPNYSSELNVNALELEDSALYLCASFYSSGSTPYNEQFFGPGTRLTVL.

CDR3 in DNA: TGCAGTGCCACAGTGACCTACGAGCAGTACTTC. This codes for CSATVTYEQYF. The rearrangement links TRBV20-1 to TRBJ2-7; D uncertain. Looked up from germline, CDR1 is DFQATT and CDR2 is SNEGSKA (reference sequence). With 6 bases removed from V and 2 bases from J, the gap between germline ends came to 8 bases. The CDR3 is made up of 11 amino acids.

The gene calls are TRBV7-8 and TRBJ2-7, with 7 bases lining up with TRBD1. V lost 1 base, J lost 2 bases, and 2 bases stayed unmatched. The length of the CDR3 is 14 residues. Looked up from germline, CDR1 is SGHVS and CDR2 is FQNEAQ. CDR3 sequence (DNA): TGTGCCAGCAGCTTAGTTACAGGGGCCTACGAGCAGTACTTC. It is translated as CASSLVTGAYEQYF. Based on the CDR3 plus reference TRBV7-8 and TRBJ2-7, the full variable domain is GAGVSQSPRYKVAKRGQDVALRCDPISGHVSLFWYQQALGQGPEFLTYFQNEAQLDKSGLPSDRFFAERPEGSVSTLKIQRTQQEDSAVYLCASSLVTGAYEQYFGPGTRLTVT.

CDR3 sequence: CASSRAGADTQYF. DNA of the CDR3: TGCGCCAGCAGCCGGGCAGGGGCAGATACGCAGTATTTT. The rearrangement uses TRBV4-3 and TRBJ2-3, with a tentative D call TRBD1 (6 bases). The V and J ends lost 4 bases and 4 bases respectively, with 9 bases between them. The V gene's germline CDR1 is LGHNA and CDR2 YSLEER. The CDR3 runs to 13 residues.

This rearrangement joins TRBV6-4 to TRBJ2-1; the match to TRBD2 covers 10 bases. CDR1 MRHNA and CDR2 SNTAGT come from the germline V gene. Germline trimming cut 5 bases from V and 6 bases from J; bases unmatched to any gene: 7. The CDR3 covers 15 residues. CDR3 sequence: CASSKAGGSGNEQFF. The CDR3 DNA follows: TGTGCCAGCAGTAAAGCGGGAGGGTCAGGCAATGAGCAGTTCTTC.

This rearrangement joins TRBV19 to TRBJ2-7, with 9 bases identical to TRBD2. The CDR3 has 14 residues. Per the germline V gene, CDR1 is LNHDA and CDR2 is SQIVND (reference sequence). Germline trimming cut 6 bases from V and 5 bases from J; bases unmatched to any gene: 8. The CDR3 DNA sequence: TGTGCCAGTAGGTCTAGCGGGACCCTGGACGAGCAGTACTTC. Protein sequence: CASRSSGTLDEQYF.

This chain uses TRBV20-1 with TRBJ2-7, with TRBD2 as a possible D gene (5 bases). Trimming pared 3 bases from V and 3 bases from J, leaving 15 bases between. The CDR3 has 14 residues. The germline gives CDR1 DFQATT, CDR2 SNEGSKA (reference sequence). In DNA form, the CDR3 reads TGCAGTGCTAGTCGGACTCCCGGAGGCTACGAGCAGTACTTC. Encoded protein: CSASRTPGGYEQYF.

The chain recombines TRBV6-5 with TRBJ1-6, with 9 nucleotides matching TRBD1. Germline CDR1 and CDR2: MNHEY and SVGAGI. The CDR3 is 15 amino acids. V shed 7 bases, J shed 7 bases, and the junction held 8 bases outside the gene matches. The CDR3 DNA sequence: TGTGCCAGCAATAAACAGGGGGCGGGGAATTCACCCCTCCACTTT. Translation gives CASNKQGAGNSPLHF.

The count of this clone is one. The rearrangement uses TRBV5-1 and TRBJ1-4; D uncertain. This CDR3 region has 13 residues. The V and J ends lost 5 bases and 7 bases respectively, with 12 bases between them. Germline CDR1 and CDR2: SGHRS and YFSETQ. The CDR3 nucleotides are TGCGCCAGCAGTCCAAGGACGGGTGAAAAACTGTTTTTT. Translating it yields CASSPRTGEKLFF.

J is TRBJ2-3 and V is TRBV11-2; D unresolved. The CDR3 spans 12 residues. The germline V gene has CDR1 SGHAT and CDR2 FQNNGV. The V and J ends lost 0 bases and 7 bases respectively, with 5 bases between them. The CDR3 is CASSLEGNTQYF. The CDR3, as DNA: TGTGCCAGCAGCTTAGAGGGGAATACGCAGTATTTT.

The chain employs TRBV3-1 (or the pseudogene TRBV3-2) and TRBJ2-5; 10 bases map to TRBD2. With V trimmed by 4 bases and J by 3 bases, 5 bases remained unmatched. This CDR3 has 15 residues. The germline V gene encodes CDR1 LGHDT and CDR2 YNNKEL (reference sequence). CDR3 nucleotides: TGTGCCAGCAGCCCCCGGACTAGCGGAAAAGAGACCCAGTACTTC. This translates into CASSPRTSGKETQYF.

The rearrangement joins TRBV5-4 to TRBJ2-7; D unresolved. This CDR3 has 12 amino acids. V was pared by 0 bases and J by 2 bases, with 3 bases between. Germline V lookup: CDR1 SGHNT, CDR2 YYREEE (reference sequence). The CDR3 region is CASSLDTYEQYF. The CDR3 nucleotides read TGTGCCAGCAGCTTGGACACCTACGAGCAGTACTTC.

The V and J genes are TRBV27 and TRBJ2-3; D unresolved. CDR1 MNHEY and CDR2 SMNVEV come from the germline V gene (reference sequence). This CDR3 has 15 residues. Trimming shortened V by 3 bases and J by 2 bases, and 12 bases separated the two germline ends. The CDR3 sequence is CASSFGLVNTDTQYF. The CDR3 region has the DNA TGTGCCAGCAGTTTTGGGCTAGTTAACACAGATACGCAGTATTTT.

The chain couples TRBV10-1 to TRBJ2-4; no reliable D call. In germline, CDR1 is WNHNN, CDR2 SYGVQD (reference sequence). CDR3 length: 11 amino acids. Between the trimmed V and J ends, which lost 8 bases and 7 bases, there was a span of 9 bases. The CDR3 bases are TGCGCCAGCGGAGTGAAGAACATTCAGTACTTC. It codes for CASGVKNIQYF.

The V gene is TRBV6-5, the J gene TRBJ2-7; the D is unclear. Germline CDR1 MNHEY, CDR2 SVGAGI. The CDR3 has 14 amino acids. Trimming left V 0 bases short and J 4 bases short, with 10 bases between. The CDR3 sequence: CASSYSSWGYEQYF. The DNA for the CDR3 is TGTGCCAGCAGTTACTCGTCTTGGGGTTACGAGCAGTACTTC.

About this clone itself: This CDR3 is also generated by other DNA sequences in the sample. The CDR3 DNA follows: TGTGCCAGCAGCAGAAACAGGAACACTGAAGCTTTCTTT. This codes for CASSRNRNTEAFF. The chain carries TRBV12-3 or TRBV12-4 and TRBJ1-1; D remains unclear. CDR3 length: 13 amino acids. V was pared by 6 bases and J by 1 base, with 9 bases between.

The chain carries TRBV4-3 and TRBJ1-5; weak D call: TRBD1 (6 bases). V was pared by 0 bases and J by 3 bases, with 12 bases between. Germline V gene lookup returns CDR1 LGHNA and CDR2 YSLEER. The length of the CDR3 is 16 residues. Here the CDR3 reads CASSQEWRGYNQPQHF. CDR3 coding DNA: TGCGCCAGCAGCCAAGAGTGGAGGGGGTACAATCAGCCCCAGCATTTT.

This chain links TRBV6-2 or TRBV6-3 with TRBJ2-7; D may be TRBD2 (5 bases). CDR3 length: 12 residues. From germline, CDR1 is MNHEY and CDR2 SVGEGT. V lost 2 bases to trimming and J lost 6 bases, with 8 bases between them. Written as DNA, the CDR3 is TGTGCCAGCAGTTACGGTAGCGCCGAGCAGTACTTC. Translated: CASSYGSAEQYF.

This sequence joins TRBV24-1 and TRBJ2-5; TRBD1 matches 7 bases. Germline assignment: CDR1 KGHDR and CDR2 SFDVKD. The CDR3 contains 14 residues. V dropped 9 bases and J dropped 4; count of bases not matched to a gene: 10. CDR3 protein: CATARQGRGETQYF. Written as DNA, the CDR3 is TGTGCCACCGCCCGACAGGGAAGAGGAGAGACCCAGTACTTC.

The J gene is TRBJ2-7, the V gene TRBV6-2 or TRBV6-3; 9 bases align to TRBD2. The germline CDR1 and CDR2 sequences are MNHEY and SVGEGT. J lost 4 bases, V lost 4 bases, and 2 bases had no gene match. The CDR3 has 13 amino acids. As DNA, the CDR3 is TGTGCCAGCAGTTGGACTAGCGATTACGAGCAGTACTTC. Translating gives CASSWTSDYEQYF.